This passage covers 5 T cell receptor beta chains from one sample sequenced in a study of blood T cells in healthy people across ages. Together with a sample-barcoded 5' primer, a J-beta primer mix was included in a second PCR lasting 7 to 11 cycles. In TCRdb, the 5' RACE reads were re-called with MiXCR into one record per CDR3 protein. In the table there are about 670,000 distinct CDR3 sequences, approximately 52% of which are singletons. The sequenced material came from blood. These receptors originate from a woman aged 80 or older in good health.

This clonotype was counted ten times or more. The CDR3, as DNA: TGTGCCAGCAGCCAGGGGACAGACTATGGCTACACCTTC. Encoded protein: CASSQGTDYGYTF. The V and J genes are TRBV7-9 and TRBJ1-2, with 7 bases lining up with TRBD1. In germline, CDR1 is SEHNR, CDR2 FQNEAQ (reference sequence). CDR3 length equals 13 residues. The V and J ends lost 5 bases and 3 bases, in that order; junction bases with no gene match: 3.

This clonotype was observed many times. This chain uses TRBV6-2 or TRBV6-3 with TRBJ2-7; TRBD2 matches at 8 bases. Germline V gives CDR1 MNHEY, CDR2 SVGEGT. The ends lost 7 bases at V and 4 bases at J; junction bases unmatched: 9. The CDR3 loop spans 14 amino acids. The CDR3 loop is CASTSERESYEQYF. As DNA, the CDR3 is TGTGCCAGCACCTCGGAGCGGGAGTCATACGAGCAGTACTTC.

About this clonotype: A junction end diverges from the germline sequence, so it may reflect a read error. The chain couples TRBV13 to TRBJ1-6; D may be TRBD1 (6 bases). The V gene's germline CDR1 is PRHDT and CDR2 FYEKMQ (reference sequence). This CDR3 has 12 amino acids. In DNA, the CDR3 is TGTGCCAGCAGCTCACAGGGTTCACCCCCCCACTTT. It specifies CASSSQGSPPHF.

This rearrangement joins TRBV6-2 or TRBV6-3 to TRBJ2-4; D is possibly TRBD1 (6 bases). The DNA end favors TRBJ2-7, so the J call may be wrong. CDR1 MNHEY and CDR2 SVGEGT come from the germline V gene. This CDR3 is built from 15 residues. The CDR3 nucleotides read TGTGCCAGCAGAGACAGGCCGGGACCCTCATACGAGCAGTACTTC. Translated: CASRDRPGPSYEQYF.

A note on this clonotype: A much bigger clone sits one base away, suggesting this may be a read error. The V call is TRBV20-1, the J call TRBJ2-3; D is perhaps TRBD1 or TRBD2 (6 bases each). Per the germline V gene, CDR1 is DFQATT and CDR2 is SNEGSKA (reference sequence). The V and J ends lost 7 bases and 9 bases respectively, with 17 bases between them. This CDR3 contains 12 residues. CDR3 sequence reads: CSVPGASGTQYF. As DNA, the CDR3 is TGCAGTGTGCCGGGGGCATCGGGGACGCAGTATTTT.